A single sample gave rise to the 19 T cell receptor beta chains below, sequenced in a study of T-cell memory formation after mild COVID-19. TCRdb ran MiXCR on the 5' RACE reads and lists one entry per CDR3 protein. The sample consists of about 410,000 distinct CDR3 sequences, 15% to 20% of them appearing once. The sequenced material came from PBMCs or a T cell subset sorted from them (not recorded which). The source of these receptors is a man between 18 and 35 years old who had mild COVID-19 (a few samples of this study predate the infection). Cell type and time point are not known.

There are a few counts of this clonotype. This chain joins TRBV4-3 and TRBJ2-1; the D gene is possibly TRBD1 (5 bases). CDR1 is LGHNA, CDR2 YSLEER, per germline. CDR3 length: 18 amino acids. V gave up 0 bases and J gave up 2 bases, with 17 bases separating them. The CDR3 bases are TGCGCCAGCAGCCAAGATAACATTAAGGCAGGGCCCTACAATGAGCAGTTCTTC. Translated, it gives CASSQDNIKAGPYNEQFF.

This chain connects TRBV3-1 to TRBJ1-1; D may be TRBD1 (5 bases). This CDR3 spans 18 amino acids. Germline assignment: CDR1 LGHDT and CDR2 YNNKEL (reference sequence). V was pared by 3 bases and J by 1 base, with 21 bases between. The DNA for the CDR3 is TGTGCCAGCAGCCACCGGATAAAAGGGGCCAGAGCGAACACTGAAGCTTTCTTT. This encodes CASSHRIKGARANTEAFF.

The genes are TRBV29-1 and TRBJ2-1; 10 bases are a match to TRBD1. Germline values: CDR1 SQVTM, CDR2 ANQGSEA. The CDR3 has 12 amino acids. The junction had 5 bases not matched to a gene; V was cut back by 6 bases and J by 9 bases. The CDR3 DNA is TGCAGCGTGGGGACAGGGGAAAGTGAGCAGTTCTTC. It translates to CSVGTGESEQFF.

The rearrangement uses TRBV19 and TRBJ2-6; TRBD1 agrees at 8 bases. The CDR3 length is 16 residues. CDR1 is LNHDA, CDR2 SQIVND, per germline (reference sequence). J lost 4 bases, V lost 7 bases, and 9 bases had no gene match. The CDR3, as DNA: TGTGCCAGTATTCGCACAGGGGGTTTCGGGGCCAACGTCCTGACTTTC. This sequence encodes CASIRTGGFGANVLTF.

As regards this clonotype: At one end, the junction sequence differs from germline, possibly due to a read error. For the CDR3, the DNA is TGTGCCAGCAGATTGGCTAGCGTCTTATCCAATGAGCAGTTCTTC. Translated: CASRLASVLSNEQFF. The J gene is TRBJ2-1, the V gene TRBV5-5; D is possibly TRBD2 (6 bases). The CDR3 spans 15 residues. Germline CDR1 SGHKS, CDR2 YYEKEE (reference sequence).

Only a few counts were recorded for this clonotype. This rearrangement joins TRBV6-5 to TRBJ1-4, with D possibly matching TRBD1 (6 bases). Trimming removed 0 bases at V and 5 bases at J, with 13 bases between. CDR1 and CDR2 from the germline V gene are MNHEY and SVGAGI. The CDR3 spans 16 residues. CDR3 in DNA: TGTGCCAGCAGTTACTCGTGGTCCACAGGGAATGAAAAACTGTTTTTT. It codes for CASSYSWSTGNEKLFF.

This clonotype turned up a few times. The chain is built from TRBV5-1 and TRBJ1-2; D not certain. Germline values: CDR1 SGHRS, CDR2 YFSETQ. Trimming stripped 3 bases from V and 1 base from J, with 10 bases between. The CDR3 length is 14 residues. In DNA form, the CDR3 reads TGCGCCAGCAGCTCTTCGCAGAGTAACTATGGCTACACCTTC. Translated, it gives CASSSSQSNYGYTF. Variable domain in full (rest from reference TRBV5-1 and TRBJ1-2): KAGVTQTPRYLIKTRGQQVTLSCSPISGHRSVSWYQQTPGQGLQFLFEYFSETQRNKGNFPGRFSGRQFSNSRSEMNVSTLELGDSALYLCASSSSQSNYGYTFGSGTRLTVV.

This clonotype has only a few counts. The chain recombines TRBV10-3 with TRBJ2-1, with 9 bases that match TRBD2. Germline V gene sequence: CDR1 ENHRY, CDR2 SYGVKD. The CDR3 loop spans 16 amino acids. V shed 2 bases and J 2 bases; nucleotides not matched to a gene: 4. The DNA for the CDR3 is TGTGCCATCAGTGAGCGTGAGCGGGGGGCCTACAATGAGCAGTTCTTC. It codes for CAISERERGAYNEQFF.

In this sample, this clonotype turned up a few times. This sequence joins TRBV6-5 and TRBJ1-1; unclear D gene. The CDR3 is 11 residues long. Germline V gives CDR1 MNHEY, CDR2 SVGAGI. V lost 2 bases and J lost 8, with 6 bases in between. The CDR3 sequence: CASSYGREAFF. As DNA, the CDR3 is TGTGCCAGCAGTTACGGCAGAGAAGCTTTCTTT.

The CDR3 DNA reads TGTGCCACCAGTGACAGGGGGCTCCAAGAGACCCAGTACTTC. Protein sequence: CATSDRGLQETQYF. V gene TRBV24-1 combines with J gene TRBJ2-5; 8 nucleotides agree with TRBD1. V shed 4 bases and J 1 base; nucleotides not matched to a gene: 1. Germline CDR1 is KGHDR and CDR2 is SFDVKD. The CDR3 is 14 residues long.

V usage is TRBV12-3 or TRBV12-4 and J usage is TRBJ1-3, with D possibly being TRBD1 (5 bases). This CDR3 has 16 amino acids. Trimming took 10 bases from V and 0 from J, leaving 19 bases between them. DNA of the CDR3: TGTGCCATCAAGCCCCGGGACGCTTACTCTGGAAACACCATATATTTT. This sequence encodes CAIKPRDAYSGNTIYF.

This clonotype showed up just a few times. J is TRBJ2-2 and V is TRBV2; D possibly uses TRBD1 or TRBD2 (5 bases each). The CDR3 extends over 15 amino acids. Germline loops: CDR1 SNHLY, CDR2 FYNNEI. V shed 4 bases and J shed 13 bases, with 22 bases lying between them. The CDR3 DNA sequence: TGTGCCAGCAGTGTGAGCCAGGGCCGGGAACCTGGGCTGTTTTTT. This sequence encodes CASSVSQGREPGLFF.

This clonotype came up a few times. The chain links TRBV19 to TRBJ1-3; maybe TRBD1 (6 bases). The CDR3 covers 14 residues. V lost 6 bases, J lost 1 base, and 10 bases lay in between. Germline CDR1 LNHDA, CDR2 SQIVND (reference sequence). The CDR3 loop reads CASRKGGSGNTIYF. As DNA, the CDR3 is TGTGCCAGTAGGAAAGGGGGATCTGGAAACACCATATATTTT.

The chain couples TRBV5-1 to TRBJ2-1; D possibly uses TRBD1 or TRBD2 (5 bases each). Germline-derived CDR1 and CDR2 are SGHRS and YFSETQ. Trimming left V 3 bases short and J 4 bases short, with 14 bases between. This CDR3 region has 15 residues. The CDR3 region has the DNA TGCGCCAGCAGCTATGAGGGGCTCAGTTACAATGAGCAGTTCTTC. Its protein product is CASSYEGLSYNEQFF.

V is TRBV4-3 and J is TRBJ2-3, with 12 bases identical to TRBD2. The length of the CDR3 is 15 residues. V shed 2 bases and J 5 bases; nucleotides not matched to a gene: 2. Germline lookup yields CDR1 LGHNA and CDR2 YSLEER. CDR3 DNA sequence: TGCGCCAGCAGCCAACCGGGACTAGCGGGAGATACGCAGTATTTT. Protein: CASSQPGLAGDTQYF.

This clonotype has more than one count but fewer than ten. The V call is TRBV12-3 or TRBV12-4, the J call TRBJ2-1; 9 positions agree with TRBD1. The CDR3 contains 15 residues. The V segment lost 7 bases and the J segment 5 bases; nucleotides outside the gene matches: 9. This CDR3 is CASTPPGQGNNEQFF. Here the CDR3 DNA reads TGTGCCAGCACCCCGCCGGGACAGGGAAACAATGAGCAGTTCTTC.

About this clonotype itself: A clone one base away is much larger, so this may be a read error. The CDR3 nucleotides are TGTGCCAGCAGGACGGGAGGGTTCACAGATACGCAGTATTTT. Translation: CASRTGGFTDTQYF. V usage is TRBV7-9 and J usage is TRBJ2-3; 8 positions match TRBD2. Germline V CDR1 and CDR2: SEHNR, FQNEAQ (reference sequence). The CDR3 runs 14 residues. J gave up 2 bases and V 6 bases, and 4 bases lay outside the gene matches.

The V gene is TRBV7-2, the J gene TRBJ2-3; D possibly matches TRBD1 or TRBD2 (6 bases each). Trimming shortened V by 5 bases and J by 6 bases, and 15 bases separated the two germline ends. Germline-derived CDR1 and CDR2 are SGHTA and FQGNSA. The CDR3 is 14 amino acids. In DNA, the CDR3 is TGTGCCAGCAGCCGACTGGGGGGCCAGGATACGCAGTATTTT. Protein product: CASSRLGGQDTQYF.

This clonotype was found a few times. The chain uses TRBV24-1 and TRBJ2-4; 7 bases map to TRBD2. This CDR3 region has 14 residues. Trimming at V came to 8 bases and at J to 1 base, leaving 4 bases not matched to a gene. Germline V lookup: CDR1 KGHDR, CDR2 SFDVKD. The CDR3 DNA is TGTGCCACCACGGCGGGGGTTGCCAAAAACATTCAGTACTTC. It is translated as CATTAGVAKNIQYF.